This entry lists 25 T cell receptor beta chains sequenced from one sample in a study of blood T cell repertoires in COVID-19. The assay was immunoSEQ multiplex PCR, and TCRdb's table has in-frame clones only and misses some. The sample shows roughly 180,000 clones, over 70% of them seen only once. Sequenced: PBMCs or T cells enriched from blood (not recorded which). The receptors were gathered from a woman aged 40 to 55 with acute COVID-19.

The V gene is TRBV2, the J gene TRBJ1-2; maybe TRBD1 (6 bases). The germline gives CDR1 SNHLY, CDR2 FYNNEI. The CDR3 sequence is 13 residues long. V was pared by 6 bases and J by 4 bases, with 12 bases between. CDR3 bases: TGTGCCAGCAGAAAACAGGGCGGCTATGGCTACACCTTC. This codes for CASRKQGGYGYTF.

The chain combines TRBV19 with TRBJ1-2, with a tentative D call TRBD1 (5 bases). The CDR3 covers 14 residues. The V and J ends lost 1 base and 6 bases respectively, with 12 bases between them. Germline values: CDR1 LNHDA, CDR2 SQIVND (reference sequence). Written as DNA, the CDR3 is TGTGCCAGTAGTATAGGGGTAAGGGGTGATGGCTACACCTTC. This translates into CASSIGVRGDGYTF. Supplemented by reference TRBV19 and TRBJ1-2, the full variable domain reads DGGITQSPKYLFRKEGQNVTLSCEQNLNHDAMYWYRQDPGQGLRLIYYSQIVNDFQKGDIAEGYSVSREKKESFPLTVTSAQKNPTAFYLCASSIGVRGDGYTFGSGTRLTVV.

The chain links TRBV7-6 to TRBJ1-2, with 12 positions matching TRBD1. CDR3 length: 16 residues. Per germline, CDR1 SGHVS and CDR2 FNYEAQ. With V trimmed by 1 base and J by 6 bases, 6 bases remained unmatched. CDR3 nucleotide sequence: TGTGCCAGCAGCTTAGTCCCCGGGACAGGGGGCGATGGCTACACCTTC. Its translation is CASSLVPGTGGDGYTF.

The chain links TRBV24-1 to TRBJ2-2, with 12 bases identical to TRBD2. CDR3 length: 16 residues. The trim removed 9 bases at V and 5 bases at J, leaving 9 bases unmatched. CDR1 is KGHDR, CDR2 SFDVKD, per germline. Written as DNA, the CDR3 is TGTGCCACCTCGCACCCTAGCGGGAGGGCTACCGGGGAGCTGTTTTTT. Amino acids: CATSHPSGRATGELFF.

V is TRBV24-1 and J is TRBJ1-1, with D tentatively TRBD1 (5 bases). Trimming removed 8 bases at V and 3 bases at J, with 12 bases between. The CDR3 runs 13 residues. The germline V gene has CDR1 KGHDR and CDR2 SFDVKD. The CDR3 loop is CATMGGVYTEAFF. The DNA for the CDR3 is TGTGCCACCATGGGGGGTGTTTACACTGAAGCTTTCTTT.

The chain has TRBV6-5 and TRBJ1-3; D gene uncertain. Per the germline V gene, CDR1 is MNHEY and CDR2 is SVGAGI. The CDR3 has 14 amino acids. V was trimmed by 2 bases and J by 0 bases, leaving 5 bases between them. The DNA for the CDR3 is TGTGCCAGCAGTTACCTTAGCTCTGGAAACACCATATATTTT. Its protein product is CASSYLSSGNTIYF.

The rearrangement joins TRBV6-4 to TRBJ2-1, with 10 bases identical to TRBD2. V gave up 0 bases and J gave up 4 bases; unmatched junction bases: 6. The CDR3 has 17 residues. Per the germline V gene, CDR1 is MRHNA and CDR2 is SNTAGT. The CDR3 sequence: CASSDSPGAGGYNEQFF. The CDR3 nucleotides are TGTGCCAGCAGTGACTCGCCGGGAGCGGGAGGGTACAATGAGCAGTTCTTC.

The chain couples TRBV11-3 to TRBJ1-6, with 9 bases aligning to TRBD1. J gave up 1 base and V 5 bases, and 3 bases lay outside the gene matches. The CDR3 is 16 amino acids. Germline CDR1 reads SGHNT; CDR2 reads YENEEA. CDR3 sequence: CASSSGQGSYNSPLHF. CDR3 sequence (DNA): TGTGCCAGCAGCAGCGGACAGGGGTCCTATAATTCACCCCTCCACTTT.

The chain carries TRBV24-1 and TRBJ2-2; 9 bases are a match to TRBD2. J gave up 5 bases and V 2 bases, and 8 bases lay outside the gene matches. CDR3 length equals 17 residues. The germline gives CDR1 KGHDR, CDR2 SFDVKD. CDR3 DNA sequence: TGTGCCACCAGTGATTCCCGTAGCGGGAGACGGACCGGGGAGCTGTTTTTT. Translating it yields CATSDSRSGRRTGELFF.

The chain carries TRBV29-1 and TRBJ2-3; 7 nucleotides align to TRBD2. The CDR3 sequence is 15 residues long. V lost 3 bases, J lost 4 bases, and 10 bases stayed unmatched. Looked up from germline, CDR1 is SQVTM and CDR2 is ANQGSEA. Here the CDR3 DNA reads TGCAGCGTTGACTGGGCGGGAGTGGGCCCAGATACGCAGTATTTT. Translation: CSVDWAGVGPDTQYF.

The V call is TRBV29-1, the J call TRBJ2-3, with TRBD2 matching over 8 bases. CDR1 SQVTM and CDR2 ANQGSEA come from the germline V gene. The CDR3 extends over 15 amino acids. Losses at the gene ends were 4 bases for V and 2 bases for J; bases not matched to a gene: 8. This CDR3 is CSVARTSGLTDTQYF. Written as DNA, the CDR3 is TGCAGCGTTGCCCGCACTAGCGGACTCACAGATACGCAGTATTTT.

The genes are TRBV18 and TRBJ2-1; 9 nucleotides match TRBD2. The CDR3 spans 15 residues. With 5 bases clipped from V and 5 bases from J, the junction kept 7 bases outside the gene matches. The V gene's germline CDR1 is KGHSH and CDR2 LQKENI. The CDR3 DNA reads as TGTGCCAGCTCAGAAGCGACTAGCGGAAACAATGAGCAGTTCTTC. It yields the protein CASSEATSGNNEQFF.

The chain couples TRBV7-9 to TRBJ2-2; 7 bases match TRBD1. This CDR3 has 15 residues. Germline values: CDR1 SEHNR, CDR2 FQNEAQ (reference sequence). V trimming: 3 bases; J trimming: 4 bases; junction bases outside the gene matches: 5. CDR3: CASSFKGAVTGELFF. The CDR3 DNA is TGTGCCAGCAGCTTCAAGGGGGCGGTCACCGGGGAGCTGTTTTTT.

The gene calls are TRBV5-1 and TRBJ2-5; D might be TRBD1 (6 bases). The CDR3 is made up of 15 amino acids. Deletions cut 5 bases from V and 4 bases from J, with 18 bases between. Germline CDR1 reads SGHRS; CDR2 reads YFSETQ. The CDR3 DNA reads TGCGCCAGCAGTTTTGAGGCACAGGGTCGAGAGACCCAGTACTTC. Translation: CASSFEAQGRETQYF.

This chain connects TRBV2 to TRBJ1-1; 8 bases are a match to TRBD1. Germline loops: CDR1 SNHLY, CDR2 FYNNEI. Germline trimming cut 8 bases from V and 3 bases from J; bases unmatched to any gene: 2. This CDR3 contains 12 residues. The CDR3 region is CASGTGDTEAFF. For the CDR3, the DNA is TGTGCCAGCGGGACAGGAGACACTGAAGCTTTCTTT.

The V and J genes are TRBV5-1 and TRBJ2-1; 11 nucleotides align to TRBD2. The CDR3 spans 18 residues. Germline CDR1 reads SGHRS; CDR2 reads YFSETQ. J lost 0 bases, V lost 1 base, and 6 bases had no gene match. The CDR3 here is CASSLMGLAESSYNEQFF. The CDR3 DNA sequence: TGCGCCAGCAGCTTGATGGGACTAGCGGAGAGCTCCTACAATGAGCAGTTCTTC.

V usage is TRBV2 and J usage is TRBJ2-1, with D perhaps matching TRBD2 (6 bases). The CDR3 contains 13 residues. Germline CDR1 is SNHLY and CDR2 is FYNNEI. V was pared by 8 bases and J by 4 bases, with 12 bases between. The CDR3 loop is CASGGDLYNEQFF. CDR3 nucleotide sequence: TGTGCCAGCGGAGGGGACCTTTACAATGAGCAGTTCTTC.

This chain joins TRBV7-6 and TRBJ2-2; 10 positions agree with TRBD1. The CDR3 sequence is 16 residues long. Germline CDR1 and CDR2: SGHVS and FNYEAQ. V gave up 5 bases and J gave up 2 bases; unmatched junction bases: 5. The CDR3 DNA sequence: TGTGCCAGCAGCCCCTGGACAGGGGGTAACACCGGGGAGCTGTTTTTT. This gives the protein CASSPWTGGNTGELFF.

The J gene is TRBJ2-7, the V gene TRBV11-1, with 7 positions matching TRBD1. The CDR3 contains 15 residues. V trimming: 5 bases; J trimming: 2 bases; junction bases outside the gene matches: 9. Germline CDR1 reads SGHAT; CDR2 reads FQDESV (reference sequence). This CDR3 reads CASSQGQHVTYEQYV. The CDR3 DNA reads TGTGCCAGCAGCCAGGGACAGCATGTAACCTACGAGCAGTACGTC.

This chain's CDR3 is CASSLDEGTEAFF. CDR3 coding DNA: TGCGCCAGCAGCTTGGATGAGGGTACTGAAGCTTTCTTT. J is TRBJ1-1 and V is TRBV5-1; no firm D call. From germline, CDR1 is SGHRS and CDR2 YFSETQ. There are 13 residues in the CDR3. V was clipped by 0 bases and J by 5 bases, with 8 bases between them.

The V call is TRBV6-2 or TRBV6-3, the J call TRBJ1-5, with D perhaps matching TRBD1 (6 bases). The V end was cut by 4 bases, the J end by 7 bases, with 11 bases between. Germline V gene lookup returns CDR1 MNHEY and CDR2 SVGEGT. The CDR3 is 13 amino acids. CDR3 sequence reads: CASSLQGGQPQHF. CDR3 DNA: TGTGCCAGCAGTTTACAGGGAGGGCAGCCCCAGCATTTT.

CDR3: CATTLDRVNTEAFF. The DNA for the CDR3 is TGTGCCACCACCTTAGACAGGGTGAACACTGAAGCTTTCTTT. J is TRBJ1-1 and V is TRBV15, with 7 bases aligning to TRBD1. This CDR3 comprises 14 residues. V was pared by 7 bases and J by 0 bases, with 5 bases of the junction left unmatched. Germline CDR1 and CDR2: LNHNV and YYDKDF (reference sequence). Drawing the rest from reference TRBV15 and TRBJ1-1, the complete variable domain is DAMVIQNPRYQVTQFGKPVTLSCSQTLNHNVMYWYQQKSSQAPKLLFHYYDKDFNNEADTPDNFQSRRPNTSFCFLDIRSPGLGDTAMYLCATTLDRVNTEAFFGQGTRLTVV.

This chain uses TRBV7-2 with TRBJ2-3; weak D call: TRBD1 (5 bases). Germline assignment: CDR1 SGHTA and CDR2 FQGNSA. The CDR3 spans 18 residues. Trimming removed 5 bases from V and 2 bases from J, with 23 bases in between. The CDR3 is CASSLQATGRALTDTQYF. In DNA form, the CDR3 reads TGTGCCAGCAGCCTACAGGCCACCGGTCGGGCACTCACAGATACGCAGTATTTT.

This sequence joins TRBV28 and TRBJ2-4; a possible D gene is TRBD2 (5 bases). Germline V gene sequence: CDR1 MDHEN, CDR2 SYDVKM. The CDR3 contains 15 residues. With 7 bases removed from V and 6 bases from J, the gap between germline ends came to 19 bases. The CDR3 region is CASTSRGLTLNIQYF. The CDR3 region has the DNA TGTGCCAGCACTTCCCGAGGGCTGACGCTAAACATTCAGTACTTC.

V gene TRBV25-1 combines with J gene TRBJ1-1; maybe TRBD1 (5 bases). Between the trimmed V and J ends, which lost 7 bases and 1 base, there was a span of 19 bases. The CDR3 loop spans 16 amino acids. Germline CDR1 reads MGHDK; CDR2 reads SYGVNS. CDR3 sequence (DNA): TGTGCCAGCACCCGATTGGGGCAGGGTTCGAACACTGAAGCTTTCTTT. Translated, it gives CASTRLGQGSNTEAFF.